Each of the 12 T cell receptor beta chains below was sequenced from the same sample in a study of T cells after yellow fever vaccination. TCRdb re-called the 5' RACE reads with MiXCR, one entry per CDR3 protein. The table lists 120,000 to 150,000 distinct CDR3 sequences, approximately 7.7% of them singletons, with roughly 0.76% in the top ten. This material consisted of CD4+ T cells sorted from PBMCs, taken 5 days after the yellow fever booster vaccination. All receptors derive from a man under 40 who received the YFV17D yellow fever vaccine.

This clonotype was picked up many times. The V and J genes are TRBV12-3 or TRBV12-4 and TRBJ2-5; 12 nucleotides match TRBD2. J was trimmed by 4 bases and V by 6 bases; bases with no gene match: 9. The CDR3 is made up of 16 amino acids. The DNA for the CDR3 is TGTGCCAGCAGCGTCCTAGCGGGAGGGCCTGGAGAGACCCAGTACTTC. Its translation: CASSVLAGGPGETQYF.

This clonotype occurred many times. The chain joins TRBV6-6 to TRBJ1-2, with D hard to call. Trimming cost V 5 bases and J 6 bases, with 10 bases left between them. Germline V gene sequence: CDR1 MNHNY, CDR2 SVGAGI (reference sequence). The CDR3 has 12 residues. CDR3 in DNA: TGTGCCAGCAGTCAGGACGTAAATGGCTACACCTTC. It encodes CASSQDVNGYTF.

This clonotype has at least ten counts. The genes are TRBV7-9 and TRBJ2-7; D gene ambiguous. Per germline, CDR1 SEHNR and CDR2 FQNEAQ (reference sequence). V shed 5 bases and J shed 5 bases, with 10 bases lying between them. This CDR3 comprises 12 residues. The DNA of the CDR3 is TGTGCCAGCAGCAAAGACGACGACGAGCAGTACTTC. As protein: CASSKDDDEQYF. Filled out from reference TRBV7-9 and TRBJ2-7, the complete variable domain reads DTGVSQNPRHKITKRGQNVTFRCDPISEHNRLYWYRQTLGQGPEFLTYFQNEAQLEKSRLLSDRFSAERPKGSFSTLEIQRTEQGDSAMYLCASSKDDDEQYFGPGTRLTVT.

In regard to this clonotype: A single base separates this from a much larger clone, so it may be a read error. This chain joins TRBV6-2 or TRBV6-3 and TRBJ2-1; D gene ambiguous. V was clipped by 8 bases and J by 4 bases, with 12 bases between them. CDR1 MNHEY and CDR2 SVGEGT come from the germline V gene. CDR3 length: 13 residues. The CDR3 reads CASRPGFYNEQFF. The CDR3 DNA follows: TGTGCCAGCCGACCGGGTTTTTACAATGAGCAGTTCTTC.

This clonotype came up many times. The genes are TRBV11-2 and TRBJ2-1; D gene unclear. From germline, CDR1 is SGHAT and CDR2 FQNNGV. V lost 2 bases and J lost 7, with 9 bases in between. The CDR3 length is 13 residues. This CDR3 is CASSLILGNEQFF. The DNA of the CDR3 is TGTGCCAGCAGCTTAATACTCGGGAATGAGCAGTTCTTC.

Ten or more counts support this clonotype. The rearrangement uses TRBV7-9 and TRBJ2-3, with TRBD2 matching over 8 bases. The V gene's germline CDR1 is SEHNR and CDR2 FQNEAQ (reference sequence). V lost 5 bases to trimming and J lost 5 bases; unmatched junction nucleotides: 6. This CDR3 spans 14 amino acids. In DNA form, the CDR3 reads TGTGCCAGCAGCATCGGACGGGGGGGAGATACGCAGTATTTT. This sequence encodes CASSIGRGGDTQYF.

The gene calls are TRBV10-3 and TRBJ2-1; TRBD2 might be the D (6 bases). Deletions cut 11 bases from V and 2 bases from J, with 13 bases between. The germline gives CDR1 ENHRY, CDR2 SYGVKD. The CDR3 loop spans 13 amino acids. CDR3 residues: CASGGSTYNEQFF. The CDR3, as DNA: TGTGCCTCCGGGGGTTCTACCTACAATGAGCAGTTCTTC.

This clonotype came up a few times. J is TRBJ2-3 and V is TRBV29-1, with 8 bases identical to TRBD1. Germline CDR1 reads SQVTM; CDR2 reads ANQGSEA. This CDR3 has 15 residues. V was clipped by 5 bases and J by 4 bases; unmatched bases: 11. The CDR3 loop is CSVPYQGAAADTQYF. The CDR3 DNA sequence: TGCAGCGTTCCCTACCAGGGGGCGGCCGCAGATACGCAGTATTTT.

This clonotype was observed many times. The junction differs from germline at one of its ends, possibly a read error. This chain joins TRBV27 and TRBJ2-5, with D unclear. Germline V lookup: CDR1 MNHEY, CDR2 SMNVEV (reference sequence). CDR3 length equals 14 residues. CDR3 amino acids: CASSFNGWEEPQYF. The CDR3 bases are TGTGCCAGCAGTTTTAATGGCTGGGAAGAGCCCCAGTACTTC.

This clonotype was detected many times. The genes are TRBV19 and TRBJ2-1; 9 nucleotides line up with TRBD2. The germline CDR1 and CDR2 sequences are LNHDA and SQIVND (reference sequence). This CDR3 is built from 15 residues. The ends lost 4 bases at V and 2 bases at J; junction bases unmatched: 3. In nucleotides, the CDR3 is TGTGCCAGTAGTAAGCCTAGCGGGACCTACAATGAGCAGTTCTTC. It yields the protein CASSKPSGTYNEQFF.

This clonotype was seen ten or more times. The chain is built from TRBV6-1 and TRBJ2-1; 15 bases line up with TRBD2. CDR1 MNHNS and CDR2 SASEGT come from the germline V gene. Trimming at V came to 7 bases and at J to 2 bases, leaving 3 bases not matched to a gene. The CDR3 has 16 residues. DNA of the CDR3: TGTGCCAGCAAGGGACTAGCGGGAGGTCCCTACAATGAGCAGTTCTTC. Translated, it gives CASKGLAGGPYNEQFF.

This clonotype has a count of ten or more. The chain uses TRBV5-1 and TRBJ2-2, with 8 bases matching TRBD2. The CDR3 has 17 residues. J was trimmed by 3 bases and V by 2 bases; bases with no gene match: 9. CDR1 SGHRS and CDR2 YFSETQ come from the germline V gene. CDR3 protein: CASSFRPREGHTGELFF. The CDR3 DNA reads TGCGCCAGCAGCTTCAGGCCCCGGGAGGGGCACACCGGGGAGCTGTTTTTT.